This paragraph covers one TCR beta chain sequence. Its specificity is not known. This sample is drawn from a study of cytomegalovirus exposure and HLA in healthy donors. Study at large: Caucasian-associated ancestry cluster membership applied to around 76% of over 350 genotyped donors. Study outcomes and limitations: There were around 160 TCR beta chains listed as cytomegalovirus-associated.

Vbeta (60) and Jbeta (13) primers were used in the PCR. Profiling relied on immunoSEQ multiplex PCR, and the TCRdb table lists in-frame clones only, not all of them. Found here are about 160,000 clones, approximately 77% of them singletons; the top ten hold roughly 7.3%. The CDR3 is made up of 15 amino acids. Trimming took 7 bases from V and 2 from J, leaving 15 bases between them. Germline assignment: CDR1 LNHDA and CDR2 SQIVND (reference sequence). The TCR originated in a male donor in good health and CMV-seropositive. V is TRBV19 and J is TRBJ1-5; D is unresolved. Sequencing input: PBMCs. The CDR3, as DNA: TGTGCCAGTAACACCGGGTCATTGGGCAATCAGCCCCAGCATTTT. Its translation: CASNTGSLGNQPQHF. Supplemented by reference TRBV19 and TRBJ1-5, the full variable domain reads DGGITQSPKYLFRKEGQNVTLSCEQNLNHDAMYWYRQDPGQGLRLIYYSQIVNDFQKGDIAEGYSVSREKKESFPLTVTSAQKNPTAFYLCASNTGSLGNQPQHFGDGTRLSIL.